This T cell receptor beta chain comes out of a study of T cells in localized non-small cell lung cancer. This clone is classed as medium-sized. Harvested at least 2 cm beyond the tumor margin, adjacent lung showed no atypia. TCRdb's table, derived via immunoSEQ multiplex PCR, lists solely in-frame clones and lacks some. In the table there are around 1,800 clones, 23% of which are singletons. CDR1 and CDR2 from the germline V gene are SGHNT and YENEEA. The CDR3 spans 15 residues. Trimming took 5 bases from V and 0 from J; bases not matched to a gene: 6. V is TRBV11-3 and J is TRBJ1-1, with 7 bases lining up with TRBD1. The specimen comprised normal lung tissue next to the tumor, sampled before any cancer treatment. This TCR came from a male donor aged 60 or over with stage II lung adenocarcinoma. The CDR3 nucleotides are TGTGCCAGCAGCCTATGGGACAGAATGAACACTGAAGCTTTCTTT. Translation: CASSLWDRMNTEAFF.